The entry that follows covers one TCR beta chain sequence. Antigen: not known. This table comes from immunoSEQ multiplex PCR, and its TCRdb copy is limited to in-frame clones, with some not included. The sample includes approximately 100,000 clones, over 85% seen only once; the top ten take less than 1.5%. This specimen belongs to a study of cytomegalovirus exposure and HLA in healthy donors. Study-level points and caveats: Many donors shared some public TCRs, even though most TCR sequences were rare. In vitro experiments confirmed that a few CMV-associated chains were specific for CMV antigens. Around 160 TCR beta chains were listed as cytomegalovirus-associated.

Sequenced: PBMCs. The source is a woman younger than 45 in good health and CMV-seropositive.

CDR3 sequence (DNA): TGTGCCAGCAGTCCCACGCGGGGATACGGCTACACCTTC. Translating it yields CASSPTRGYGYTF. The chain recombines TRBV6-6 with TRBJ1-2; D gene uncertain. V was cut by 5 bases and J by 8 bases, with 15 bases left in between. The germline V gene encodes CDR1 MNHNY and CDR2 SVGAGI (reference sequence). The length of the CDR3 is 13 residues.